The source of this T cell receptor (beta chain) is a study of shared clonotypes between healthy human individuals. Naive CD8 cells, CD45RO-negative and positively selected for CCR7, excluded terminally differentiated effector memory CD45RA+ cells. Healthy HIV-negative adults with no recent acute infections or vaccinations were recruited as donors. The data were produced by immunoSEQ multiplex PCR, yet TCRdb's version contains in-frame clones alone and is incomplete. The sample has about 580,000 clones; roughly 98% are singletons. The origin of this receptor is a man younger than 45 in good health. The sequenced sample was naive CD8+ T cells sorted from blood.

The DNA for the CDR3 is TGTGCCAGCAGCCCCTGGCGGGACAGTCCCTACGAGCAGTACTTC. This codes for CASSPWRDSPYEQYF. The chain has TRBV9 and TRBJ2-7; D may be TRBD1 (7 bases). Germline assignment: CDR1 SGDLS and CDR2 YYNGEE. Trimming pared 4 bases from V and 2 bases from J, leaving 16 bases between. CDR3 size: 15 residues.